The 20 T cell receptor beta chains below all came from one sample that was sequenced in a study of radiotherapy plus CTLA-4 blockade in lung cancer. Measured with immunoSEQ multiplex PCR; TCRdb has only the in-frame clones, and not every one. The data contain roughly 69,000 clones, roughly 76% of them singletons. The sequenced sample was peripheral blood, obtained from a patient treated with radiotherapy plus ipilimumab. The receptor set was obtained from a human donor with non-small cell lung cancer whose response to radiotherapy plus ipilimumab could not be evaluated. Some clones in this sample may be carry-over from other donors' samples.

This clone was counted a single time. The CDR3 sequence: CASSDRAYGYTF. CDR3 DNA: TGTGCCAGCAGTGACAGGGCCTATGGCTACACCTTC. V and J are TRBV6-5 and TRBJ1-2; TRBD1 aligns across 7 bases. Germline V gene data show CDR1 as MNHEY and CDR2 as SVGAGI. This CDR3 spans 12 amino acids. J was trimmed by 4 bases and V by 5 bases; bases with no gene match: 1.

The chain uses TRBV7-2 and TRBJ2-3; the D gene is possibly TRBD2 (6 bases). The CDR3 has 14 residues. V shed 6 bases and J shed 5 bases, with 15 bases lying between them. The germline CDR1 and CDR2 sequences are SGHTA and FQGNSA. The CDR3 here is CASSRTGRLDTQYF. The CDR3 DNA reads TGTGCCAGCAGTCGGACTGGGAGGTTAGATACGCAGTATTTT.

The V gene is TRBV28, the J gene TRBJ1-2, with 10 bases aligning to TRBD1. The CDR3 totals 13 residues. V was clipped by 6 bases and J by 9 bases; unmatched bases: 7. Germline assignment: CDR1 MDHEN and CDR2 SYDVKM. The CDR3 DNA follows: TGTGCCAGCAGGACTGGGGGACAGGGGAGCTACACCTTC. Translating it yields CASRTGGQGSYTF.

DNA of the CDR3: TGTGCCAGCAGTAACGAGAGAGGCTACACCTTC. Translated, it gives CASSNERGYTF. This chain uses TRBV2 with TRBJ1-2, with no clear D. Between the trimmed V and J ends, which lost 5 bases and 8 bases, there was a span of 9 bases. This CDR3 is built from 11 residues. Germline CDR1 and CDR2: SNHLY and FYNNEI.

V and J are TRBV19 and TRBJ1-5, with TRBD1 matching over 9 bases. Germline CDR1 is LNHDA and CDR2 is SQIVND (reference sequence). Trimming removed 5 bases from V and 0 bases from J; junction bases left unmatched: 5. The CDR3 totals 16 residues. CDR3 coding DNA: TGTGCCAGTAGTGACAGGGGGTCGTATAGCAATCAGCCCCAGCATTTT. As protein: CASSDRGSYSNQPQHF.

The chain joins TRBV27 to TRBJ2-3, with 11 nucleotides matching TRBD2. Trimming removed 5 bases from V and 9 bases from J; junction bases left unmatched: 19. The CDR3 length is 18 residues. The germline V gene has CDR1 MNHEY and CDR2 SMNVEV (reference sequence). This chain's CDR3 is CASSPLSTSGVALFTQYF. The CDR3 region has the DNA TGTGCCAGCAGTCCCCTCTCGACTAGCGGGGTCGCCCTGTTCACGCAGTATTTT.

The chain uses TRBV7-9 and TRBJ1-2, with D maybe TRBD1 (5 bases). Germline CDR1 and CDR2: SEHNR and FQNEAQ (reference sequence). The CDR3 totals 15 residues. The V end was cut by 0 bases, the J end by 1 base, with 9 bases between. As DNA, the CDR3 is TGTGCCAGCAGCTTAGCAACAGGAGTTAACTATGGCTACACCTTC. It translates to CASSLATGVNYGYTF. The full variable domain, rest sourced from reference TRBV7-9 and TRBJ1-2, is DTGVSQNPRHKITKRGQNVTFRCDPISEHNRLYWYRQTLGQGPEFLTYFQNEAQLEKSRLLSDRFSAERPKGSFSTLEIQRTEQGDSAMYLCASSLATGVNYGYTFGSGTRLTVV.

This clone was seen just once. The chain employs TRBV6-5 and TRBJ2-5, with TRBD2 as a possible D gene (7 bases). With 7 bases removed from V and 3 bases from J, the gap between germline ends came to 15 bases. The CDR3 has 14 amino acids. Per germline, CDR1 MNHEY and CDR2 SVGAGI. This CDR3 is CASTPAGAEETQYF. The CDR3 region has the DNA TGTGCCAGCACCCCGGCGGGGGCCGAAGAGACCCAGTACTTC.

V gene TRBV28 combines with J gene TRBJ1-3; tentatively, D is TRBD1 (6 bases). Germline CDR1 reads MDHEN; CDR2 reads SYDVKM. This CDR3 is built from 14 residues. Trimming took 2 bases from V and 2 from J, leaving 7 bases between them. Here the CDR3 reads CASSLGGPGNTIYF. The CDR3 bases are TGTGCCAGCAGTTTAGGGGGCCCTGGAAACACCATATATTTT.

The rearrangement joins TRBV5-1 to TRBJ2-1; D ambiguous. This CDR3 is built from 14 residues. Trimming pared 4 bases from V and 0 bases from J, leaving 8 bases between. Germline V lookup: CDR1 SGHRS, CDR2 YFSETQ. CDR3 coding DNA: TGCGCCAGCAGCGATCCGGGCTCCTACAATGAGCAGTTCTTC. Translated, it gives CASSDPGSYNEQFF.

This clone was detected a few times. This chain joins TRBV5-4 and TRBJ1-2; no clear D gene. The CDR3 runs to 13 residues. In germline, CDR1 is SGHNT, CDR2 YYREEE (reference sequence). Trimming cost V 3 bases and J 7 bases, with 13 bases left between them. The CDR3 region has the DNA TGTGCCAGCAGCTCACAAGACATAAGTGGCTACACCTTC. This codes for CASSSQDISGYTF.

The chain carries TRBV5-1 and TRBJ2-7; 8 nucleotides line up with TRBD2. This CDR3 is built from 15 residues. Germline trimming cut 5 bases from V and 2 bases from J; bases unmatched to any gene: 9. From germline, CDR1 is SGHRS and CDR2 YFSETQ. The DNA for the CDR3 is TGCGCCAGCAGGCTCGAGACTAGCGCTCCCTACGAGCAGTACTTC. Translation: CASRLETSAPYEQYF.

CDR3: CASTRGLSYEQYF. For the CDR3, the DNA is TGTGCCAGCACCCGGGGACTTTCCTACGAGCAGTACTTC. The V gene is TRBV2, the J gene TRBJ2-7; the D gene is possibly TRBD2 (6 bases). The CDR3 has 13 residues. Germline V lookup: CDR1 SNHLY, CDR2 FYNNEI. The V gene lost 7 bases and the J gene lost 1 base, with 11 bases spanning the gap.

This clone was detected many times. The chain recombines TRBV28 with TRBJ2-1; 8 nucleotides align to TRBD1. The CDR3 is 12 residues long. V shed 8 bases and J 9 bases; nucleotides not matched to a gene: 6. Germline CDR1 and CDR2: MDHEN and SYDVKM. For the CDR3, the DNA is TGTGCCAGCTACAGGGGGAGTCGTGAGCAGTTCTTC. Protein product: CASYRGSREQFF.

This chain uses TRBV19 with TRBJ2-5, with D possibly TRBD2 on 6 matching bases. Trimming cost V 3 bases and J 3 bases, with 8 bases left between them. The CDR3 runs to 13 residues. Germline V lookup: CDR1 LNHDA, CDR2 SQIVND (reference sequence). CDR3 sequence (DNA): TGTGCCAGTAGTATGGGGGGTGAAGAGACCCAGTACTTC. Translation gives CASSMGGEETQYF. Variable domain in full (rest from reference TRBV19 and TRBJ2-5): DGGITQSPKYLFRKEGQNVTLSCEQNLNHDAMYWYRQDPGQGLRLIYYSQIVNDFQKGDIAEGYSVSREKKESFPLTVTSAQKNPTAFYLCASSMGGEETQYFGPGTRLLVL.

The chain recombines TRBV19 with TRBJ1-6; tentatively, D is TRBD1 (6 bases). The CDR3 contains 14 residues. The V end lost 1 base, the J end lost 9 bases, and 10 bases lay between the germline ends. Germline V lookup: CDR1 LNHDA, CDR2 SQIVND (reference sequence). The CDR3 nucleotides are TGTGCCAGTAGTATAGTCCAGGGGAGTTCACCCCTCCACTTT. This translates into CASSIVQGSSPLHF.

The rearrangement links TRBV27 to TRBJ2-4, with 8 nucleotides matching TRBD1. J gave up 1 base and V 4 bases, and 9 bases lay outside the gene matches. Germline loops: CDR1 MNHEY, CDR2 SMNVEV (reference sequence). The CDR3 sequence is 17 residues long. The CDR3 DNA is TGTGCCAGCAGTTCGGACAGGGAAGACCTGGCCAAAAACATTCAGTACTTC. Its protein is CASSSDREDLAKNIQYF.

The V gene is TRBV5-6, the J gene TRBJ2-7; 7 nucleotides line up with TRBD1. V lost 4 bases, J lost 5 bases, and 12 bases stayed unmatched. In germline, CDR1 is SGHDT, CDR2 YYEEEE. The CDR3 has 15 residues. CDR3 in DNA: TGTGCCAGCAGCGAACTTGACAGGGATTCCCACGAGCAGTACTTC. This codes for CASSELDRDSHEQYF.

V gene TRBV2 combines with J gene TRBJ1-5; D remains ambiguous. The V gene lost 5 bases and the J gene lost 3 bases, with 17 bases spanning the gap. The CDR3 extends over 16 amino acids. CDR1 and CDR2 from the germline V gene are SNHLY and FYNNEI. The CDR3: CASSLNSWVANQPQHF. The DNA for the CDR3 is TGTGCCAGCAGTCTAAACTCATGGGTAGCCAATCAGCCCCAGCATTTT.

CDR3 protein: CASSESLGAGEKLFF. The CDR3 DNA is TGTGCCAGCAGTGAATCACTGGGGGCCGGAGAAAAACTGTTTTTT. The chain couples TRBV25-1 to TRBJ1-4; D may be TRBD1 (6 bases). The ends were cut back, 1 base at V and 8 bases at J, with 14 bases in the middle. The CDR3 is 15 amino acids. The V gene's germline CDR1 is MGHDK and CDR2 SYGVNS. The full variable domain, its missing parts supplied by reference TRBV25-1 and TRBJ1-4, is EADIYQTPRYLVIGTGKKITLECSQTMGHDKMYWYQQDPGMELHLIHYSYGVNSTEKGDLSSESTVSRIRTEHFPLTLESARPSHTSQYLCASSESLGAGEKLFFGSGTQLSVL.